Listed below are T cell receptor beta chains from one sample, sequenced in a study of a mutant IDH1 vaccine in newly diagnosed glioma. The table came from immunoSEQ multiplex PCR; TCRdb's copy has only in-frame clones and leaves some out. Of about 68,000 clones listed, roughly 84% are singletons. These TCRs are of unknown antigen specificity. The source was PBMCs, collected from a glioma patient whose treatment included an IDH1 peptide vaccine. Receptors were obtained from a man younger than 35 with glioma. The CDR3 runs from the conserved cysteine through the conserved F or W. The D gene is left open where the match is weak. Clone size appears in some rows only: once, few, many, or a class for an expanded clone.

-	-	TRBV27	TRBJ1-5	CASSFRGSRDSNQPQHF	TGTGCCAGCAGTTTTAGAGGTTCGAGGGATAGCAATCAGCCCCAGCATTTT
TRBD1	-	TRBV6-6	TRBJ2-1	CASRKLDTGGEQFF	TGTGCCAGCAGAAAACTCGACACAGGGGGCGAGCAGTTCTTC
TRBD1	-	TRBV7-2	TRBJ2-2	CASSYRTGGSGELFF	TGTGCCAGCAGCTACAGGACAGGGGGCTCCGGGGAGCTGTTTTTT
-	-	TRBV5-4	TRBJ1-2	CASSFGGIPFYGYTF	TGTGCCAGCAGCTTCGGGGGGATTCCCTTCTATGGCTACACCTTC
-	-	TRBV4-3	TRBJ2-4	CASSQVSGGNIQYF	TGCGCCAGCAGCCAAGTATCCGGGGGAAACATTCAGTACTTC
TRBD1	-	TRBV4-3	TRBJ1-1	CASSHAGQGDTEAFF	TGCGCCAGCAGCCATGCCGGACAGGGGGACACTGAAGCTTTCTTT
TRBD1	-	TRBV7-8	TRBJ1-5	CASSPGTGGNQPQHF	TGTGCCAGCAGTCCCGGGACAGGGGGGAATCAGCCCCAGCATTTT
-	-	TRBV7-9	TRBJ2-6	CASSPLVSGANVLTF	TGTGCCAGCAGCCCCCTCGTTTCCGGGGCCAACGTCCTGACTTTC
-	-	TRBV27	TRBJ1-1	CASTYHGEAFF	TGTGCCAGCACCTACCATGGTGAAGCTTTCTTT
TRBD2	-	TRBV5-4	TRBJ2-5	CASSLSNPGGWQETQYF	TGTGCCAGCAGCTTGAGTAATCCGGGGGGATGGCAAGAGACCCAGTACTTC
-	few	TRBV25-1	TRBJ1-1	CASSVGAGNTEAFF	TGTGCCAGCAGTGTAGGGGCAGGGAACACTGAAGCTTTCTTT
-	-	TRBV12-5	TRBJ2-7	CASGQYSTGRYEQYF	TGTGCTAGTGGTCAATACTCGACGGGGAGGTACGAGCAGTACTTC
TRBD2	-	TRBV28	TRBJ2-7	CASSFPPGGQYF	TGTGCCAGCAGTTTCCCACCGGGGGGGCAGTACTTC
-	-	TRBV19	TRBJ2-5	CASSLRVRRETQYF	TGTGCCAGTAGTTTGAGGGTGAGGAGGGAGACCCAGTACTTC
-	once	TRBV4-3	TRBJ2-7	CASSQDRAWGMREQYF	TGCGCCAGCAGCCAAGACAGGGCCTGGGGCATGCGGGAGCAGTACTTC
-	-	TRBV5-1	TRBJ2-2	CASNRGDGTGELFF	TGCGCCAGCAACCGCGGGGATGGCACCGGGGAGCTGTTTTTT
-	-	TRBV11-1	TRBJ1-1	CASTSGGRGKWNTEAFF	TGTGCCAGCACCTCCGGGGGGAGAGGAAAATGGAACACTGAAGCTTTCTTT
-	-	TRBV10-3	TRBJ1-6	CATGGVTYNSPLHF	TGTGCCACGGGTGGGGTTACCTATAATTCACCCCTCCACTTT
TRBD1	few	TRBV4-1	TRBJ1-2	CASSQGVGQGSGYTF	TGCGCCAGCAGCCAAGGCGTAGGACAGGGATCAGGCTACACCTTC
-	-	TRBV6-5	TRBJ1-2	CASSYYGGLDYGYTF	TGTGCCAGCAGTTATTACGGGGGACTAGATTATGGCTACACCTTC
-	-	TRBV27	TRBJ2-7	CASSLSGGPTYEQYF	TGTGCCAGCAGTTTATCGGGGGGACCGACCTACGAGCAGTACTTC
-	-	TRBV7-6	TRBJ1-5	CASSLAGDQPQHF	TGTGCCAGCAGCTTAGCGGGGGATCAGCCCCAGCATTTT
-	-	TRBV5-1	TRBJ1-5	CASSLVWGSNQPQHF	TGCGCCAGCAGCTTGGTTTGGGGGTCCAATCAGCCCCAGCATTTT
-	-	TRBV30	TRBJ1-2	CAWSEPGRNYGYTF	TGTGCCTGGAGTGAACCTGGACGGAACTATGGCTACACCTTC
-	-	TRBV4-3	TRBJ1-2	CASSQDPPGEGRIDYGYTF	TGCGCCAGCAGCCAAGATCCCCCAGGGGAGGGAAGGATCGACTATGGCTACACCTTC
-	-	TRBV29-1	TRBJ1-2	CSVDWRGVQGGGYTF	TGCAGCGTTGATTGGAGGGGAGTACAGGGAGGCGGCTACACCTTC
TRBD1	-	TRBV30	TRBJ1-2	CACIVPGGKHGYTF	TGTGCCTGTATCGTACCAGGGGGCAAGCATGGCTACACCTTC
-	-	TRBV5-6	TRBJ1-5	CASSLGDGPAQHF	TGTGCCAGCAGCTTGGGGGATGGGCCCGCCCAGCATTTT
-	once	TRBV7-9	TRBJ1-3	CASSFTGGISGNTIYF	TGTGCCAGCAGCTTTACCGGGGGAATCTCTGGAAACACCATATATTTT
TRBD1	-	TRBV11-2	TRBJ1-2	CASSLGTGQGYTF	TGTGCCAGCAGCTTAGGGACAGGGCAGGGCTACACCTTC
-	once	TRBV30	TRBJ1-2	CAWSPSPGDGYTF	TGTGCCTGGAGTCCATCCCCAGGGGATGGCTACACCTTC
-	-	TRBV7-2	TRBJ1-6	CASVGDPGVSPLHF	TGTGCCAGCGTAGGCGATCCCGGGGTTTCACCCCTCCACTTT
-	-	TRBV7-2	TRBJ1-1	CASSNSRAFF	TGTGCCAGCAGCAATTCTAGGGCTTTCTTT
TRBD1	-	TRBV7-2	TRBJ1-2	CASSSFGGTGGHGYTF	TGTGCCAGCAGCTCCTTTGGTGGGACAGGGGGTCATGGCTACACCTTC
-	-	TRBV5-1	TRBJ1-3	CASSLGQRYTIYF	TGCGCCAGCAGCTTAGGGCAGAGGTACACCATATATTTT
-	-	TRBV27	TRBJ1-1	CASSFAGWDTEAFF	TGTGCCAGCAGTTTCGCCGGGTGGGACACTGAAGCTTTCTTT
-	-	TRBV18	TRBJ1-6	CASSPRAGTDSPLHF	TGTGCCAGCTCACCACGGGCTGGGACGGATTCACCCCTCCACTTT
TRBD1	-	TRBV6-5	TRBJ2-7	CASSSDRGISYEQYF	TGTGCCAGCAGTTCGGACAGGGGGATCTCCTACGAGCAGTACTTC
-	-	TRBV6-5	TRBJ2-7	CASSPPRQRTYEQYF	TGTGCCAGCAGTCCCCCGCGACAGCGAACCTACGAGCAGTACTTC
TRBD2	-	TRBV7-2	TRBJ2-7	CASSWTSGSYEQYF	TGTGCCAGCAGCTGGACTAGCGGGAGTTACGAGCAGTACTTC
-	-	TRBV4-1	TRBJ1-3	CASSQGRISPDTIYF	TGCGCCAGCAGCCAAGGCCGGATTTCCCCGGACACCATATATTTT
-	-	TRBV7-8	TRBJ2-7	CASSHRDREQYF	TGTGCCAGCAGCCACAGGGATCGCGAGCAGTACTTC
-	-	TRBV25-1	TRBJ1-5	CASSGSGGNQPQHF	TGTGCCAGCAGTGGGTCAGGGGGCAATCAGCCCCAGCATTTT
-	-	TRBV30	TRBJ2-7	CAWSIPGVGVYEQYF	TGTGCCTGGAGTATCCCAGGAGTGGGAGTCTACGAGCAGTACTTC
TRBD1	-	TRBV7-8	TRBJ1-4	CASSFEQGNEKLFF	TGTGCCAGCAGCTTCGAACAGGGGAATGAAAAACTGTTTTTT
-	-	TRBV30	TRBJ1-2	CAWSVSLTGRRMNGYTF	TGTGCCTGGAGTGTATCCCTCACCGGTAGGCGGATGAATGGCTACACCTTC
TRBD1	-	TRBV4-2	TRBJ1-2	CASSQDGTGSFVGGYTF	TGTGCCAGCAGCCAAGATGGGACAGGTTCTTTTGTCGGTGGCTACACCTTC
-	-	TRBV7-2	TRBJ1-5	CASSSGLYSNQPQHF	TGTGCCAGCAGCTCGGGCCTCTATAGCAATCAGCCCCAGCATTTT
-	-	TRBV27	TRBJ2-1	CASRGRIGGDEQFF	TGTGCCAGCAGGGGGCGAATCGGGGGCGATGAGCAGTTCTTC
-	-	TRBV5-5	TRBJ2-2	CASSFGVAGELFF	TGTGCCAGCAGCTTCGGGGTGGCCGGGGAGCTGTTTTTT
TRBD1	-	TRBV5-1	TRBJ1-5	CASSPTGGSNQPQHF	TGCGCCAGCAGCCCGACAGGGGGTAGCAATCAGCCCCAGCATTTT
-	-	TRBV14	TRBJ2-1	CASSQGRASRGNEQFF	TGTGCCAGCAGCCAAGGCAGGGCGAGTCGAGGGAATGAGCAGTTCTTC
TRBD2	few	TRBV4-1	TRBJ2-2	CASSQEKLAGVSGELFF	TGCGCCAGCAGCCAAGAGAAACTAGCGGGAGTATCTGGGGAGCTGTTTTTT
-	-	TRBV7-2	TRBJ1-2	CASSLRAGNYGYTF	TGTGCCAGCAGCTTAAGGGCGGGGAACTATGGCTACACCTTC
-	-	TRBV10-2	TRBJ1-2	CASSYMSRGHGYTF	TGCGCCAGCAGTTACATGTCCCGGGGTCATGGCTACACCTTC
TRBD2	-	TRBV7-2	TRBJ2-7	CASSSKTSGRFYYEQYF	TGTGCCAGCAGCTCCAAGACTAGCGGGAGGTTTTACTACGAGCAGTACTTC
TRBD1	-	TRBV30	TRBJ1-2	CAWGNQGVIYGYTF	TGTGCCTGGGGCAACCAGGGGGTGATCTATGGCTACACCTTC
TRBD2	-	TRBV4-3	TRBJ2-3	CASSQGTSNTDTQYF	TGCGCCAGCAGCCAAGGGACTAGCAACACAGATACGCAGTATTTT
-	few	TRBV28	TRBJ1-1	CASSSHSISTEAFF	TGTGCCAGCTCGTCACATTCTATTTCCACTGAAGCTTTCTTT
-	once	TRBV7-3	TRBJ1-2	CASSPWGGDRGYTF	TGTGCCAGCAGCCCCTGGGGGGGGGATCGTGGCTACACCTTC